The 24 T cell receptor beta chains listed next were all sequenced from one sample in a study of CD8 T cell repertoires and HIV-1 epitope variants. The table came from immunoSEQ multiplex PCR; TCRdb's copy has only in-frame clones and leaves some out. The sample shows over 90,000 clones, roughly four fifths of them seen only once. The specimen was uncultured baseline CD8+ T cells from peripheral blood mononuclear cells (PBMCs). The receptor set was obtained from a male donor with HIV.

The V call is TRBV5-4, the J call TRBJ1-1, with 10 bases matching TRBD1. The CDR3 covers 14 residues. J was trimmed by 5 bases and V by 2 bases; bases with no gene match: 3. From germline, CDR1 is SGHNT and CDR2 YYREEE (reference sequence). The CDR3 sequence is CASSFGTGETEAFF. The CDR3 DNA reads TGTGCCAGCAGCTTTGGGACAGGGGAAACTGAAGCTTTCTTT.

The chain carries TRBV5-1 and TRBJ2-1; D tentatively reads TRBD1 or TRBD2 (5 bases each). This CDR3 is 17 amino acids long. V was pared by 4 bases and J by 0 bases, with 17 bases between. Germline assignment: CDR1 SGHRS and CDR2 YFSETQ. CDR3 sequence reads: CASSPNFRGFSYNEQFF. DNA of the CDR3: TGCGCCAGCAGCCCTAACTTTCGGGGCTTCTCCTACAATGAGCAGTTCTTC.

This chain uses TRBV6-5 with TRBJ2-5, with D perhaps being TRBD1 or TRBD2 (5 bases each). CDR1 and CDR2 (germline): MNHEY, SVGAGI. The CDR3 sequence is 13 residues long. V lost 6 bases, J lost 7 bases, and 15 bases lay in between. Here the CDR3 reads CASRTFGGRTQYF. The DNA of the CDR3 is TGTGCCAGCAGAACCTTTGGGGGACGGACCCAGTACTTC.

V is TRBV9 and J is TRBJ2-3; no clear D gene. The ends were cut back, 4 bases at V and 5 bases at J, with 11 bases in the middle. From germline, CDR1 is SGDLS and CDR2 YYNGEE. There are 13 residues in the CDR3. The CDR3 nucleotides read TGTGCCAGCAGCATCAGACCACAAGATACGCAGTATTTT. It yields the protein CASSIRPQDTQYF.

This rearrangement joins TRBV5-1 to TRBJ2-7; TRBD2 agrees at 12 bases. CDR3 size: 16 residues. Trimming at V came to 3 bases and at J to 4 bases, leaving 8 bases not matched to a gene. Germline CDR1 SGHRS, CDR2 YFSETQ. CDR3 residues: CASSSISLAGGYEQYF. CDR3 nucleotides: TGCGCCAGCAGCTCGATCTCCCTAGCGGGAGGGTACGAGCAGTACTTC.

Only a few counts were recorded for this clone. The gene calls are TRBV7-2 and TRBJ2-1; D gene ambiguous. V lost 5 bases, J lost 7 bases, and 18 bases lay in between. Per the germline V gene, CDR1 is SGHTA and CDR2 is FQGNSA. This CDR3 is 15 amino acids long. The CDR3 DNA follows: TGTGCCAGCAGCCCCGAAGTGGGCCGTCCAAATGAGCAGTTCTTC. It yields the protein CASSPEVGRPNEQFF.

The V and J genes are TRBV5-5 and TRBJ1-6; unclear D gene. The CDR3 has 16 residues. Germline CDR1 is SGHKS and CDR2 is YYEKEE (reference sequence). V was cut by 0 bases and J by 7 bases, with 14 bases left in between. CDR3 protein: CASSLDRPVRNSPLHF. DNA of the CDR3: TGTGCCAGCAGCTTGGATCGGCCGGTCCGGAATTCACCCCTCCACTTT. The full variable domain, rest sourced from reference TRBV5-5 and TRBJ1-6, is DAGVTQSPTHLIKTRGQQVTLRCSPISGHKSVSWYQQVLGQGPQFIFQYYEKEERGRGNFPDRFSARQFPNYSSELNVNALLLGDSALYLCASSLDRPVRNSPLHFGNGTRLTVT.

This sequence joins TRBV5-1 and TRBJ2-3; 9 nucleotides match TRBD1. This CDR3 contains 14 residues. Germline V gene sequence: CDR1 SGHRS, CDR2 YFSETQ. J lost 5 bases, V lost 5 bases, and 6 bases had no gene match. The CDR3 here is CASRRGQGGDTQYF. CDR3 nucleotides: TGCGCCAGCAGAAGGGGACAGGGAGGAGATACGCAGTATTTT.

V gene TRBV10-1 combines with J gene TRBJ1-5, with 7 bases aligning to TRBD1. Germline lookup yields CDR1 WNHNN and CDR2 SYGVQD (reference sequence). The CDR3 length is 18 residues. The V and J ends lost 0 bases and 1 base, in that order; junction bases with no gene match: 9. This CDR3 is CASSESMADRVSNQPQHF. CDR3 nucleotide sequence: TGCGCCAGCAGTGAGTCAATGGCTGACAGGGTAAGCAATCAGCCCCAGCATTTT.

The chain is built from TRBV7-3 and TRBJ1-2; tentative D call: TRBD1 (5 bases). V was shortened by 10 bases and J by 6 bases, with 18 bases between the two germline ends. The CDR3 has 13 amino acids. The germline CDR1 and CDR2 sequences are SGHTA and FQGTGA. The CDR3 loop is CATNRGVEDGYTF. The CDR3 nucleotides read TGTGCCACTAACCGGGGGGTGGAGGATGGCTACACCTTC. The full variable domain, rest sourced from reference TRBV7-3 and TRBJ1-2, is GAGVSQTPSNKVTEKGKYVELRCDPISGHTALYWYRQSLGQGPEFLIYFQGTGAADDSGLPNDRFFAVRPEGSVSTLKIQRTERGDSAVYLCATNRGVEDGYTFGSGTRLTVV.

V is TRBV20-1 and J is TRBJ2-3; D call uncertain. V shed 5 bases and J shed 6 bases, with 3 bases lying between them. The CDR3 has 9 residues. Germline assignment: CDR1 DFQATT and CDR2 SNEGSKA (reference sequence). The CDR3 bases are TGCAGTGCTCCGGATACGCAGTATTTT. It translates to CSAPDTQYF.

In regard to this clone: Different DNA sequences within this sample yield the same CDR3. The rearrangement uses TRBV2 and TRBJ2-7; D might be TRBD2 (6 bases). This CDR3 spans 12 amino acids. Germline CDR1 and CDR2: SNHLY and FYNNEI. V was clipped by 1 base and J by 7 bases, with 8 bases between them. In DNA form, the CDR3 reads TGTGCCAGCAGTGAAGTGGAGGGGGAGCAGTACTTC. Amino acids: CASSEVEGEQYF.

The J gene is TRBJ1-1, the V gene TRBV28; 8 nucleotides line up with TRBD1. Per germline, CDR1 MDHEN and CDR2 SYDVKM. The CDR3 extends over 15 amino acids. The V gene end was trimmed by 5 bases and the J gene end by 5 bases; junction bases not matched to a gene: 10. The CDR3, as DNA: TGTGCCAGCAGTCTGCAAACCAACAGGGGGACTGAAGCTTTCTTT. It translates to CASSLQTNRGTEAFF.

V usage is TRBV10-1 and J usage is TRBJ2-4; D is ambiguous. The CDR3 is 14 amino acids. CDR1 and CDR2 (germline): WNHNN, SYGVQD (reference sequence). V was cut by 2 bases and J by 7 bases, with 12 bases left in between. In DNA, the CDR3 is TGCGCCAGCAGTGAGACTCTCTACCTTAACATTCAGTACTTC. This codes for CASSETLYLNIQYF.

Note on this clone: One end of the junction is discordant with germline, which a read error may explain. The V call is TRBV4-2, the J call TRBJ2-1; TRBD2 agrees at 11 bases. CDR3 length: 14 residues. In germline, CDR1 is LGHNA, CDR2 YNFKEQ. The CDR3, as DNA: TGTGCCAGCAGCCAAGCACTAGCGGGAGATGAGGAGTTCTTC. This gives the protein CASSQALAGDEEFF.

This clone was counted a few times. CDR3 sequence: CASSLVAGLAGDLYIQYF. Here the CDR3 DNA reads TGTGCCAGTAGTCTGGTCGCCGGGCTAGCGGGAGATCTTTACATTCAGTACTTC. The chain uses TRBV19 and TRBJ2-4, with 10 bases aligning to TRBD2. This CDR3 is 18 amino acids long. Germline V lookup: CDR1 LNHDA, CDR2 SQIVND (reference sequence). V lost 5 bases to trimming and J lost 8 bases; unmatched junction nucleotides: 18. Full variable domain (outside the CDR3, taken from reference TRBV19 and TRBJ2-4): DGGITQSPKYLFRKEGQNVTLSCEQNLNHDAMYWYRQDPGQGLRLIYYSQIVNDFQKGDIAEGYSVSREKKESFPLTVTSAQKNPTAFYLCASSLVAGLAGDLYIQYFGAGTRLSVL.

This clone was found a few times. V and J are TRBV7-2 and TRBJ2-1; 8 bases are shared with TRBD2. The J segment lost 3 bases and the V segment lost 1 base, leaving 2 bases of the junction unmatched. The CDR3 contains 15 residues. Germline V gives CDR1 SGHTA, CDR2 FQGNSA. The DNA of the CDR3 is TGTGCCAGCAGCTTAGGGCTAGCGGGCTACAATGAGCAGTTCTTC. Translating it yields CASSLGLAGYNEQFF.

The chain employs TRBV9 and TRBJ1-2; D unresolved. The V end was cut by 0 bases, the J end by 0 bases, with 12 bases between. The germline V gene has CDR1 SGDLS and CDR2 YYNGEE. This CDR3 has 16 amino acids. The CDR3 spells CASSVEGGRANYGYTF. The CDR3, as DNA: TGTGCCAGCAGCGTAGAAGGTGGACGAGCTAACTATGGCTACACCTTC.

This clone turned up a few times. The chain recombines TRBV13 with TRBJ2-1; D unclear. There are 12 residues in the CDR3. The V and J ends lost 5 bases and 3 bases respectively, with 5 bases between them. Germline CDR1 is PRHDT and CDR2 is FYEKMQ (reference sequence). CDR3 residues: CASSPRYNEQFF. CDR3 coding DNA: TGTGCCAGCAGCCCGCGCTACAATGAGCAGTTCTTC.

V usage is TRBV2 and J usage is TRBJ1-5; 8 nucleotides line up with TRBD1. Germline CDR1 reads SNHLY; CDR2 reads FYNNEI. The J segment lost 13 bases and the V segment lost 6 bases, leaving 11 bases of the junction unmatched. The CDR3 length is 13 residues. CDR3 protein: CASSDRQGKLQHF. CDR3 sequence (DNA): TGTGCCAGCAGCGACAGACAGGGGAAGTTACAGCATTTT.

This clone has only one observation. The V call is TRBV5-1, the J call TRBJ2-5, with 13 bases identical to TRBD2. Losses at the gene ends were 10 bases for V and 5 bases for J; bases not matched to a gene: 8. CDR1 is SGHRS, CDR2 YFSETQ, per germline. CDR3 length: 14 amino acids. The CDR3 nucleotides are TGCGCCTCAGCGACTAGCGGGGGGCGCGAGACCCAGTACTTC. Encoded protein: CASATSGGRETQYF.

This clone was counted a few times. The chain links TRBV5-1 to TRBJ2-1, with 7 nucleotides matching TRBD2. The germline gives CDR1 SGHRS, CDR2 YFSETQ. V gave up 0 bases and J gave up 6 bases; unmatched junction bases: 3. The CDR3 runs to 14 residues. The DNA of the CDR3 is TGCGCCAGCAGCTTGGCGCTAGCGGTCAATGAGCAGTTCTTC. Translated: CASSLALAVNEQFF.

This sequence joins TRBV19 and TRBJ1-6, with TRBD1 as a possible D gene (6 bases). The V gene lost 6 bases and the J gene lost 7 bases, with 13 bases spanning the gap. This CDR3 region has 14 residues. Germline V lookup: CDR1 LNHDA, CDR2 SQIVND (reference sequence). The CDR3 protein is CASSPGARNSPLHF. The CDR3 DNA is TGTGCCAGTAGCCCAGGGGCAAGGAATTCACCCCTCCACTTT. Complete variable domain (other parts from reference TRBV19 and TRBJ1-6): DGGITQSPKYLFRKEGQNVTLSCEQNLNHDAMYWYRQDPGQGLRLIYYSQIVNDFQKGDIAEGYSVSREKKESFPLTVTSAQKNPTAFYLCASSPGARNSPLHFGNGTRLTVT.

This clone was recorded once. This chain links TRBV7-2 with TRBJ2-4; TRBD2 agrees at 12 bases. Trimming took 4 bases from V and 6 from J; bases not matched to a gene: 4. This CDR3 has 15 residues. In germline, CDR1 is SGHTA, CDR2 FQGNSA. CDR3 region: CASSSSGGAGNIQYF. The CDR3 coding sequence is TGTGCCAGCAGCTCTAGCGGGGGGGCCGGAAACATTCAGTACTTC.